A single sample is the source of the 13 T cell receptor beta chains below, sequenced in a study of human T cells and chemical hapten exposure. TCRdb reprocessed the RACE reads via MiXCR and lists one record per CDR3 protein. The sample shows approximately 77,000 distinct CDR3 sequences, about 15% of them seen only once. The time point was: pre-sensitization, week 0. Specified treatment: therapeutic diphenylcyclopropenone sensitization with weekly scalp DPC. The sample consisted of whole blood, taken in connection with sensitization to the hapten diphenylcyclopropenone (DPC). These receptors were taken from a woman aged 45-60 years with alopecia areata. Some clones in this sample may be carry-over from other donors' samples.

The chain recombines TRBV10-3 with TRBJ2-1; 8 bases are shared with TRBD2. Germline CDR1 is ENHRY and CDR2 is SYGVKD. V trimming: 6 bases; J trimming: 3 bases; junction bases outside the gene matches: 4. This CDR3 is 14 amino acids long. The CDR3 spells CAISGRDDYNEQFF. The DNA of the CDR3 is TGTGCCATCAGCGGGAGGGACGACTACAATGAGCAGTTCTTC.

The rearrangement links TRBV7-9 to TRBJ2-1; D could derive from TRBD1 or TRBD2 (5 bases each). CDR1 SEHNR and CDR2 FQNEAQ come from the germline V gene (reference sequence). V was pared by 6 bases and J by 5 bases, with 17 bases between. CDR3 length: 15 amino acids. The CDR3 protein is CASSIPGAVHNEQFF. In DNA form, the CDR3 reads TGTGCCAGCAGTATACCCGGGGCAGTTCACAATGAGCAGTTCTTC.

The gene calls are TRBV6-5 and TRBJ2-5, with 9 bases matching TRBD1. CDR3 length: 14 residues. Germline CDR1 reads MNHEY; CDR2 reads SVGAGI. The V gene end was trimmed by 6 bases and the J gene end by 1 base; junction bases not matched to a gene: 3. Here the CDR3 DNA reads TGTGCCAGCAGCTCGACAGGGGGCCAAGAGACCCAGTACTTC. Protein: CASSSTGGQETQYF.

J is TRBJ1-1 and V is TRBV7-9, with TRBD1 identical over 8 bases. The trim removed 5 bases at V and 2 bases at J, leaving 16 bases unmatched. Per germline, CDR1 SEHNR and CDR2 FQNEAQ (reference sequence). This CDR3 spans 18 amino acids. The CDR3 sequence is CASSIDRGTVPVNTEAFF. The CDR3 bases are TGTGCCAGCAGCATTGACAGGGGCACAGTCCCCGTAAACACTGAAGCTTTCTTT.

V usage is TRBV29-1 and J usage is TRBJ2-1, with 7 bases fitting TRBD2. CDR1 is SQVTM and CDR2 is ANQGSEA in the germline V gene. Losses at the gene ends were 2 bases for V and 5 bases for J; bases not matched to a gene: 3. The CDR3 totals 13 residues. The CDR3 here is CSVERLADNEQFF. CDR3 nucleotide sequence: TGCAGCGTTGAACGGCTAGCGGACAATGAGCAGTTCTTC.

The chain combines TRBV12-3 or TRBV12-4 with TRBJ1-1; 7 bases line up with TRBD1. The CDR3 is 12 residues long. Losses at the gene ends were 6 bases for V and 10 bases for J; bases not matched to a gene: 8. CDR3: CASRRDRARAFF. In nucleotides, the CDR3 is TGTGCCAGCAGAAGAGACAGGGCAAGAGCTTTCTTT.

The genes are TRBV20-1 and TRBJ2-7, with TRBD1 matching 10 bases. The CDR3 spans 14 residues. The trim removed 2 bases at V and 3 bases at J, leaving 4 bases unmatched. The germline V gene has CDR1 DFQATT and CDR2 SNEGSKA (reference sequence). The CDR3 DNA is TGCAGTGCTAGATTGGGACAGGGGAGCTACGAGCAGTACTTC. Its translation: CSARLGQGSYEQYF.

This clonotype was seen ten or more times. The chain couples TRBV6-1 to TRBJ1-1; a weak D match, TRBD1 (5 bases). The CDR3 consists of 13 residues. Germline V gene data show CDR1 as MNHNS and CDR2 as SASEGT. Between the trimmed V and J ends, which lost 4 bases and 5 bases, there was a span of 11 bases. CDR3 sequence: CASSVGEGTEAFF. CDR3 nucleotide sequence: TGTGCCAGCAGTGTTGGGGAGGGGACTGAAGCTTTCTTT.

The chain couples TRBV5-4 to TRBJ2-1, with D perhaps matching TRBD1 or TRBD2 (5 bases each). The CDR3 has 15 amino acids. V was shortened by 3 bases and J by 2 bases, with 12 bases between the two germline ends. Germline lookup yields CDR1 SGHNT and CDR2 YYREEE (reference sequence). The CDR3, as DNA: TGTGCCAGCAGCTACCGGGACCTACCCTACAATGAGCAGTTCTTC. Translation gives CASSYRDLPYNEQFF.

This clonotype was observed a few times. The chain has TRBV4-1 and TRBJ1-1, with D hard to call. Germline V gives CDR1 MGHRA, CDR2 YSYEKL. The CDR3 runs to 13 residues. The V gene lost 1 base and the J gene lost 5 bases, with 8 bases spanning the gap. In DNA form, the CDR3 reads TGCGCCAGCAGCCAAGTCGATAGTACTGAAGCTTTCTTT. Amino acid sequence: CASSQVDSTEAFF.

This clonotype was recorded a few times. This chain joins TRBV7-8 and TRBJ1-4; no reliable D call. Trimming left V 2 bases short and J 7 bases short, with 11 bases between. The CDR3 extends over 14 amino acids. CDR1 is SGHVS and CDR2 is FQNEAQ in the germline V gene. CDR3 loop: CASSLRTGFEKLFF. CDR3 nucleotides: TGTGCCAGCAGCTTACGGACCGGTTTTGAAAAACTGTTTTTT.

Notes on this clonotype: One junction end disagrees with the germline gene, perhaps due to a read error. This sequence joins TRBV30 and TRBJ2-1, with TRBD2 identical over 8 bases. This CDR3 is 13 amino acids long. Germline V gene lookup returns CDR1 GTSNPN and CDR2 SVGIG (reference sequence). The CDR3 spells CAWRLAGYDEQFF. CDR3 bases: TGTGCCTGGCGTCTAGCGGGCTACGATGAGCAGTTCTTC.

This clonotype was counted only a few times. The chain carries TRBV7-2 and TRBJ2-1; 10 positions match TRBD2. J gave up 7 bases and V 3 bases, and 3 bases lay outside the gene matches. This CDR3 contains 14 residues. Germline lookup yields CDR1 SGHTA and CDR2 FQGNSA. Written as DNA, the CDR3 is TGTGCCAGCAGCTTTGGACTAGCGGAGAATGAGCAGTTCTTC. Protein: CASSFGLAENEQFF.